This T cell receptor beta chain stems from a study of blood T cell repertoires in COVID-19. Individuals aged roughly 18 to 95 years were recruited from around 22 US areas. Profiled with immunoSEQ multiplex PCR; TCRdb holds only in-frame clones, not every one. The sample shows roughly 200,000 clones, 65% to 85% of them seen only once. Trimming shortened V by 7 bases and J by 1 base, and 10 bases separated the two germline ends. The CDR3 consists of 13 residues. Germline CDR1 and CDR2: MGHRA and YSYEKL. The source material was PBMCs or T cells enriched from blood (not recorded which). The origin of this receptor is a woman aged 30 to 39 who had been exposed to COVID-19. V and J are TRBV4-1 and TRBJ1-1; unclear D gene. The CDR3 region is CASNLGENTEAFF. The DNA for the CDR3 is TGCGCCAGCAACCTCGGGGAGAACACTGAAGCTTTCTTT.